This paragraph reports one T cell receptor (beta chain). Its antigen is not known. The source material, RNA transcripts, was used to amplify TCR beta CDR3 regions. The HTBI primer set was used in a first-round RT-PCR of the TCR CDR3. TCRdb analysed the multiplex PCR reads with MiXCR anew, one entry per CDR3 protein. The repertoire holds 500,000 to 650,000 distinct CDR3 sequences, 20% seen once, with approximately 50% in the top ten. The data were taken from a study of T cells in Graves' hyperthyroidism and ophthalmopathy. The study, taken as a whole, reports: In validation, the model predicted ophthalmopathy. These predictions came a median approximately 5.9 months before onset.

Trimming removed 3 bases from V and 3 bases from J, with 9 bases in between. Looked up from germline, CDR1 is LGHNA and CDR2 is YSLEER. The CDR3 consists of 13 residues. With duration under 3 months, ophthalmopathy was active: Clinical Activity Score at least 3, NOSPECS at least 4. Clinical symptoms, serum thyroxine and TRAb, thyroid ultrasound and orbital computed tomography together formed the diagnostic basis. Sequencing was done on a sample of blood. The TCR comes from a man aged 35-49 years with Graves' ophthalmopathy. The chain recombines TRBV4-3 with TRBJ2-7, with TRBD2 as a possible D gene (5 bases). The CDR3 reads CASSQHRDYEQYF. The CDR3 bases are TGCGCCAGCAGCCAGCACCGGGACTACGAGCAGTACTTC.